This is a list of T cell receptor beta chains from one sample in a study of blood T cell repertoires in COVID-19. The table came from immunoSEQ multiplex PCR; TCRdb's copy has only in-frame clones and leaves some out. The repertoire holds approximately 120,000 clones, with about four fifths as singletons. Sequencing was performed on peripheral blood. The receptors here all came from a man between 60 and 70 years old with acute or convalescent COVID-19. The CDR3 runs from the conserved cysteine through the conserved F or W. Each record gives: D gene, V gene, J gene, clone size, CDR3 DNA, CDR3 protein. The D gene is left open where the match is weak. Clone size is given for some rows only: seen once, a few or many times, or a class if the clone is expanded.

-	TRBV27	TRBJ1-5	-	TGTGCCAGCAGTTTGACAGGACCCAATCAGCCCCAGCATTTT	CASSLTGPNQPQHF
TRBD1	TRBV27	TRBJ1-2	-	TGTGCCAGCAGCCGTGGACAGGGGAGAGCGGATGGCTACACCTTC	CASSRGQGRADGYTF
-	TRBV6-6	TRBJ2-7	-	TGTGCCAGCAGTTTTACCGGGACTCTCAACGAGCAGTACTTC	CASSFTGTLNEQYF
TRBD1	TRBV28	TRBJ2-5	-	TGTGCCAGCAGTTTAACGGGGACAGGACCTGTGGGCGAGACCCAGTACTTC	CASSLTGTGPVGETQYF
-	TRBV15	TRBJ2-7	-	TGTGCCACCAGCAGGATATGGGCAAGGCCATCGCAGGGTTCGCCCTACGAGCAGTACTTC	CATSRIWARPSQGSPYEQYF
TRBD2	TRBV27	TRBJ2-7	-	TGTGCCAGCAGTTTATCGACTAGCGGGATCTACGAGCAGTACTTC	CASSLSTSGIYEQYF
TRBD1	TRBV7-3	TRBJ1-4	-	TGTGCCAGCAGCCCCGGACAGGGAGAAAAACTGTTTTTT	CASSPGQGEKLFF
-	TRBV5-4	TRBJ2-3	-	TGTGCCAGCAGACCGCCTAGCGGAGGGGGAGATACGCAGTATTTT	CASRPPSGGGDTQYF
TRBD1	TRBV6-2/TRBV6-3	TRBJ1-6	-	TGTGCCAGCAGTCCGGGGACAGGGGTCGGCTCACCCCTCCACTTT	CASSPGTGVGSPLHF
-	TRBV15	TRBJ1-5	-	TGTGCCACCAGCAGAAAATTCGGTGCTCTGGGCAATCAGCCCCAGCATTTT	CATSRKFGALGNQPQHF
-	TRBV9	TRBJ1-1	few	TGTGCCAGCAGCGTAGATCCGGTTCTGAACACTGAAGCTTTCTTT	CASSVDPVLNTEAFF
-	TRBV15	TRBJ1-1	-	TGTGCCACCAGCAGAGATGAATGGCGGGGGCGAGACACTGAAGCTTTCTTT	CATSRDEWRGRDTEAFF
TRBD1	TRBV27	TRBJ2-2	few	TGTGCCAGCAGTTCGACAGGGTGGGCTAGGGAGCTGTTTTTT	CASSSTGWARELFF
-	TRBV5-8	TRBJ1-4	once	TGTGCCAGCAGCTTGGGATCCACGCGGAGCTATGAAAAACTGTTTTTT	CASSLGSTRSYEKLFF
TRBD1	TRBV10-2	TRBJ2-1	-	TGCGCCAGCAGTCCCCGGACAGGGAGCTCCTACAATGAGCAGTTCTTC	CASSPRTGSSYNEQFF
TRBD2	TRBV3-1/TRBV3-2	TRBJ2-7	few	TGTGCCAGCAGCCCGACTAGCGCGGCAGGGCAGTACTTC	CASSPTSAAGQYF
-	TRBV5-1	TRBJ1-2	few	TGCGCCAGCAGCTTGGGGGACCACGGCAGGGGCTATGGCTACACCTTC	CASSLGDHGRGYGYTF
TRBD2	TRBV6-5	TRBJ2-2	-	TGTGCCAGCACCCGGGACTATCGGTCCGGGGAGCTGTTTTTT	CASTRDYRSGELFF
TRBD1	TRBV28	TRBJ2-2	once	TGTGCCAGCACCCTCCTCGACAGGGACACCGGGGAGCTGTTTTTT	CASTLLDRDTGELFF
TRBD2	TRBV7-3	TRBJ2-3	-	TGTGCCAGCAGCCCTAGCGGGGGAAGCACAGATACGCAGTATTTT	CASSPSGGSTDTQYF
-	TRBV15	TRBJ1-1	-	TGTGCCACCAGCAGAGCTGGGACACGGGCTTTCTTT	CATSRAGTRAFF
-	TRBV13	TRBJ1-2	-	TGTGCCAGCAGCCTGGGAGGCGGCTATGGCTACACCTTC	CASSLGGGYGYTF
-	TRBV28	TRBJ2-5	-	TGTGCCATTTCAAAGACAGGCTTCCTAGAGACCCAGTACTTC	CAISKTGFLETQYF
-	TRBV5-1	TRBJ2-3	-	TGCGCCAGCAGCCCCTTCAGGGGTTCCACAGATACGCAGTATTTT	CASSPFRGSTDTQYF
-	TRBV18	TRBJ1-1	-	TGTGCCAGCTCACCCGACAGTGAAGCTTTCTTT	CASSPDSEAFF
-	TRBV7-8	TRBJ1-2	-	TGTGCCAGCAGCCCGGACAGTGGACTGCTTGGCTACACCTTC	CASSPDSGLLGYTF
-	TRBV5-1	TRBJ1-2	-	TGCGCCAGCACGGGGGGCGCTGATAACTATGGCTACACCTTC	CASTGGADNYGYTF
-	TRBV7-9	TRBJ1-5	-	TGTGCCAGCAGCCCCCCAGGGTGGGACAACAATCAGCCCCAGCATTTT	CASSPPGWDNNQPQHF
-	TRBV11-3	TRBJ2-2	-	TGTGCCAGCAGTAGAGGGCCCGGGGAGCTGTTTTTT	CASSRGPGELFF
TRBD2	TRBV19	TRBJ2-2	-	TGTGCCAGTAGTTCCCAAGCGGGAGCAGGGACCGGGGAGCTGTTTTTT	CASSSQAGAGTGELFF
-	TRBV24-1	TRBJ2-7	-	TGTGCCACCAGTGATGGGCCGCCCTACGAGCAGTACTTC	CATSDGPPYEQYF
TRBD1	TRBV2	TRBJ1-5	-	TGTGCCAGCAGGGGACAGGGGGCTCAGCCCCAGCATTTT	CASRGQGAQPQHF
TRBD1	TRBV28	TRBJ1-6	once	TGTGCCAGCACCCTACTCGACAGGGAAGGCTCACCCCTCCACTTT	CASTLLDREGSPLHF
-	TRBV7-8	TRBJ2-3	-	TGTGCCAGCAGCTTTGGGCGGACTCTTAGCACAGATACGCAGTATTTT	CASSFGRTLSTDTQYF
TRBD2	TRBV9	TRBJ2-1	-	TGTGCCAGCAGCGTCCGGCTAGCGGGTTACAATGAGCAGTTCTTC	CASSVRLAGYNEQFF
-	TRBV7-3	TRBJ2-2	few	TGTGCCAGCAGCTTATTAGCTCAGGGGAGAGCCGGGGAGCTGTTTTTT	CASSLLAQGRAGELFF
-	TRBV5-1	TRBJ2-1	-	TGCGCCAGCAGCTTGGTCGGGGAAAATGAGCAGTTCTTC	CASSLVGENEQFF
-	TRBV12-2	TRBJ1-5	-	-	CASRLVVGQGSAERNQPQHF
-	TRBV7-6	TRBJ1-6	-	TGTGCCAGCAGCTCACAGGGTTTAGCCCTCCACTTT	CASSSQGLALHF
TRBD1	TRBV9	TRBJ2-5	-	TGTGCCAGCAGCGTAGCGGGGTACAGGGGAGAGACCCAGTACTTC	CASSVAGYRGETQYF
-	TRBV5-1	TRBJ1-4	-	TGCGCCAGCAGCTTGTCGGGGATACGGGAAAAACTGTTTTTT	CASSLSGIREKLFF
TRBD1	TRBV5-1	TRBJ1-2	-	TGCGCCAGCAGCACCATCCGAGGGACAGGTTATGGCTACACCTTC	CASSTIRGTGYGYTF